One and the same sample provided the 16 T cell receptor beta chains below, sequenced in a study of blood T cell repertoires in COVID-19. Profiled with immunoSEQ multiplex PCR; TCRdb holds only in-frame clones, not every one. The sample has a few hundred thousand clones; 88% are singletons. The source material was peripheral blood. These receptors originate from a man aged 55-75 years who had recovered from COVID-19.

V is TRBV18 and J is TRBJ2-4; D gene ambiguous. Germline-derived CDR1 and CDR2 are KGHSH and LQKENI. This CDR3 has 14 residues. Trimming removed 4 bases from V and 0 bases from J, with 7 bases in between. The DNA for the CDR3 is TGTGCCAGCTCACGGTCGGTAGCCAAAAACATTCAGTACTTC. Protein product: CASSRSVAKNIQYF.

This clone was observed a few times. The chain uses TRBV19 and TRBJ2-1, with TRBD2 matching over 12 bases. Trimming at V came to 5 bases and at J to 6 bases, leaving 14 bases not matched to a gene. Germline CDR1 reads LNHDA; CDR2 reads SQIVND (reference sequence). The CDR3 has 18 amino acids. Here the CDR3 DNA reads TGTGCCAGTAGTTCCCCAAGGGCTAGCGGGGGGGCGGGCAATGAGCAGTTCTTC. Its protein is CASSSPRASGGAGNEQFF.

The chain employs TRBV29-1 and TRBJ1-1; TRBD1 agrees at 12 bases. Losses at the gene ends were 5 bases for V and 8 bases for J; bases not matched to a gene: 6. The CDR3 has 13 residues. The germline V gene has CDR1 SQVTM and CDR2 ANQGSEA. This CDR3 reads CSVIKGQGAEAFF. The CDR3 DNA is TGCAGCGTTATTAAGGGACAGGGGGCAGAAGCTTTCTTT.

This chain links TRBV18 with TRBJ1-1; D is uncertain. The CDR3 is made up of 14 amino acids. Germline-derived CDR1 and CDR2 are KGHSH and LQKENI. Deletions cut 3 bases from V and 5 bases from J, with 13 bases between. The CDR3 reads CASSPQKYGTEAFF. The DNA for the CDR3 is TGTGCCAGCTCACCGCAAAAGTACGGGACTGAAGCTTTCTTT.

Only one count was recorded for this clone. The chain employs TRBV4-1 and TRBJ1-1; D is ambiguous. Germline values: CDR1 MGHRA, CDR2 YSYEKL. V was cut by 0 bases and J by 2 bases, with 10 bases left in between. The length of the CDR3 is 15 residues. CDR3 loop: CASSQDRDGNTEAFF. The CDR3 nucleotides are TGCGCCAGCAGCCAAGATCGGGATGGAAACACTGAAGCTTTCTTT.

This clone was detected only once. The chain carries TRBV11-1 and TRBJ1-5; tentative D call: TRBD1 (5 bases). Trimming took 5 bases from V and 2 from J, leaving 7 bases between them. CDR1 and CDR2 from the germline V gene are SGHAT and FQDESV (reference sequence). This CDR3 has 13 amino acids. CDR3 nucleotide sequence: TGTGCCAGCAGCCAACAGGGCAATCAGCCCCAGCATTTT. The encoded protein is CASSQQGNQPQHF.

In its sample, this clone was seen once. The rearrangement uses TRBV30 and TRBJ2-2; TRBD2 might be the D (7 bases). This CDR3 region has 13 residues. Looked up from germline, CDR1 is GTSNPN and CDR2 is SVGIG (reference sequence). Trimming took 8 bases from V and 0 from J, leaving 10 bases between them. This chain's CDR3 is CAAGAANTGELFF. CDR3 bases: TGTGCCGCGGGGGCGGCGAACACCGGGGAGCTGTTTTTT. Full variable domain (remainder filled in from reference TRBV30 and TRBJ2-2): SQTIHQWPATLVQPVGSPLSLECTVEGTSNPNLYWYRQAAGRGLQLLFYSVGIGQISSEVPQNLSASRPQDRQFILSSKKLLLSDSGFYLCAAGAANTGELFFGEGSRLTVL.

This sequence joins TRBV27 and TRBJ1-1; TRBD1 is a possible D gene (6 bases). The V and J ends lost 3 bases and 4 bases respectively, with 15 bases between them. The CDR3 is 15 residues long. The germline V gene encodes CDR1 MNHEY and CDR2 SMNVEV (reference sequence). DNA of the CDR3: TGTGCCAGCAGTTTTACCAGGGGTCATGGCACTGAAGCTTTCTTT. Its protein product is CASSFTRGHGTEAFF.

The gene calls are TRBV6-2 or TRBV6-3 and TRBJ2-2, with D perhaps matching TRBD2 (6 bases). Trimming removed 4 bases at V and 4 bases at J, with 13 bases between. The CDR3 has 15 amino acids. Germline loops: CDR1 MNHEY, CDR2 SVGEGT. The CDR3 nucleotides read TGTGCCAGCAGTTTGGCGAGGGGAGGCACCGGGGAGCTGTTTTTT. Translated: CASSLARGGTGELFF.

The chain links TRBV18 to TRBJ2-7; a weak D match, TRBD1 (6 bases). Trimming shortened V by 4 bases and J by 3 bases, and 16 bases separated the two germline ends. There are 15 residues in the CDR3. Germline V lookup: CDR1 KGHSH, CDR2 LQKENI. In DNA form, the CDR3 reads TGTGCCAGCTCACTACTTGGCGACAGGAACTACGAGCAGTACTTC. Translation gives CASSLLGDRNYEQYF. The full variable domain, rest sourced from reference TRBV18 and TRBJ2-7, is NAGVMQNPRHLVRRRGQEARLRCSPMKGHSHVYWYRQLPEEGLKFMVYLQKENIIDESGMPKERFSAEFPKEGPSILRIQQVVRGDSAAYFCASSLLGDRNYEQYFGPGTRLTVT.

This clone came up once. The chain employs TRBV7-2 and TRBJ2-7, with TRBD2 as a possible D gene (7 bases). CDR3 length equals 15 residues. CDR1 and CDR2 from the germline V gene are SGHTA and FQGNSA. The V and J ends lost 5 bases and 2 bases respectively, with 16 bases between them. For the CDR3, the DNA is TGTGCCAGCAGCCGGGGCGGGGGCCAAGCCTACGAGCAGTACTTC. This translates into CASSRGGGQAYEQYF.

The V gene is TRBV27, the J gene TRBJ1-5; maybe TRBD1 (5 bases). CDR3 size: 16 residues. Trimming removed 1 base at V and 1 base at J, with 11 bases between. CDR1 is MNHEY, CDR2 SMNVEV, per germline (reference sequence). The DNA for the CDR3 is TGTGCCAGCAGTTTATTTGGGGGGGTGAGCAATCAGCCCCAGCATTTT. Its protein is CASSLFGGVSNQPQHF.

This clone showed up just a few times. The chain carries TRBV5-6 and TRBJ1-6; 11 bases fit TRBD1. The length of the CDR3 is 18 residues. Germline V gives CDR1 SGHDT, CDR2 YYEEEE. V shed 3 bases, J shed 0 bases, and the junction held 5 bases outside the gene matches. The CDR3 loop reads CASSWGQGESSYNSPLHF. In DNA form, the CDR3 reads TGTGCCAGCAGCTGGGGACAGGGGGAGAGCTCCTATAATTCACCCCTCCACTTT.

V gene TRBV18 combines with J gene TRBJ2-5; 7 bases map to TRBD2. V was clipped by 5 bases and J by 4 bases; unmatched bases: 4. CDR1 and CDR2 (germline): KGHSH, LQKENI. The CDR3 spans 13 residues. This chain's CDR3 is CASSIGGGETQYF. As DNA, the CDR3 is TGTGCCAGCTCAATAGGCGGGGGAGAGACCCAGTACTTC.

The rearrangement links TRBV7-3 to TRBJ1-6, with a weak D call TRBD1 (5 bases). The germline CDR1 and CDR2 sequences are SGHTA and FQGTGA. The CDR3 runs 14 residues. V was trimmed by 3 bases and J by 6 bases, leaving 9 bases between them. The CDR3 nucleotides are TGTGCCAGCAGCTTCGGGGGTTCTAATTCACCCCTCCACTTT. It is translated as CASSFGGSNSPLHF.

CDR3: CASSPAYRVHRRPYEQYF. CDR3 sequence (DNA): TGTGCCAGTAGTCCCGCCTACCGGGTCCACCGTCGGCCCTACGAGCAGTACTTC. The rearrangement links TRBV19 to TRBJ2-7; no reliable D call. This CDR3 has 18 amino acids. Germline V gene lookup returns CDR1 LNHDA and CDR2 SQIVND (reference sequence). The V gene lost 5 bases and the J gene lost 2 bases, with 25 bases spanning the gap.